This T cell receptor beta chain was captured by sequencing in a study of Graves' ophthalmopathy and Graves' hyperthyroidism. Study-level results: Ophthalmopathy progression was predicted with 70% to 71% sensitivity and 72% to 75% specificity.

CDR3 length: 12 amino acids. V lost 4 bases to trimming and J lost 8 bases, with 11 bases between them. CDR1 is DFQATT and CDR2 is SNEGSKA in the germline V gene (reference sequence). Note on this clonotype: Antigen: not known.

TCR beta CDR3 regions were amplified from RNA transcripts. HTBI primers were used in a first-round RT-PCR, which preceded a second-round multiplex PCR. MiXCR, run by TCRdb on the multiplex PCR reads, gives a single entry per CDR3 protein. Among over a million distinct CDR3 sequences listed, 35% to 40% were seen once. Hyperthyroidism in these 18- to 65-year-old patients was newly diagnosed, lasting under 2 months. Enrollment excluded any patients with other autoimmune diseases, uncontrolled infections, pregnancy or lactation. V is TRBV20-1 and J is TRBJ2-2; D call uncertain. The sequence came from an adult man with Graves' hyperthyroidism. Source material: peripheral blood or thyroid tissue (not recorded which). CDR3 nucleotides: TGCAGTGCTAAGGCCCTGACAGGGGAGCTGTTTTTT. As protein: CSAKALTGELFF.